What follows describes a single T cell receptor (beta chain). Data came from immunoSEQ multiplex PCR; TCRdb stores just in-frame clones and leaves some out. The sample lists some 58,000 clones, 70% to 90% occurring once. This record belongs to a study of OX40 agonist ivuxolimab in advanced cancers. Overall study: Patients received ivuxolimab, an intravenous treatment, every 2 weeks at 0.01 to 10 mg/kg.

Sequencing used CD4+ or CD8+ T cells sorted from blood, obtained in a trial of the OX40 agonist ivuxolimab. The receptor was isolated from an adult with an advanced solid tumor such as melanoma, head and neck, liver or kidney cancer.

This CDR3 reads CARVLKPQHF. The CDR3 nucleotides are TGTGCCAGAGTCCTGAAGCCCCAGCATTTT. The chain carries TRBV5-3 and TRBJ1-5; unclear D gene. TRBV5-3 falls under the ORF class, with uncertain function. Trimming removed 7 bases at V and 8 bases at J, with 7 bases between. The length of the CDR3 is 10 residues.